The 24 T cell receptor beta chains reported below all come from one sample, sequenced in a study of siplizumab effects on memory and regulatory T cells. Assay used: immunoSEQ multiplex PCR; TCRdb lists only in-frame clones, some missing. This table holds 75,000 to 100,000 clones, around 94% found once. Sequences were obtained from non-Treg CD4+ T cells sorted from blood. These receptors originate from a human donor in good health.

The rearrangement uses TRBV7-9 and TRBJ2-3; 8 nucleotides match TRBD2. In germline, CDR1 is SEHNR, CDR2 FQNEAQ (reference sequence). The CDR3 sequence is 17 residues long. V gave up 6 bases and J gave up 0 bases; unmatched junction bases: 11. CDR3 in amino acids: CASRFTSGGASTDTQYF. The CDR3 nucleotides read TGTGCCAGCAGGTTTACTAGCGGAGGGGCAAGCACAGATACGCAGTATTTT.

The gene calls are TRBV19 and TRBJ2-5; 7 nucleotides agree with TRBD1. Unmatched junction bases numbered 11, after V lost 5 bases and J lost 5 bases. This CDR3 has 15 amino acids. Germline assignment: CDR1 LNHDA and CDR2 SQIVND (reference sequence). CDR3 in amino acids: CASSLDRLGKETQYF. In nucleotides, the CDR3 is TGTGCCAGTAGTTTGGACAGGCTAGGGAAGGAGACCCAGTACTTC. The full variable domain, in which reference TRBV19 and TRBJ2-5 provide the parts outside the CDR3, is DGGITQSPKYLFRKEGQNVTLSCEQNLNHDAMYWYRQDPGQGLRLIYYSQIVNDFQKGDIAEGYSVSREKKESFPLTVTSAQKNPTAFYLCASSLDRLGKETQYFGPGTRLLVL.

The chain couples TRBV4-2 to TRBJ1-2, with D uncertain. Trimming cost V 1 base and J 8 bases, with 20 bases left between them. Per the germline V gene, CDR1 is LGHNA and CDR2 is YNFKEQ. The CDR3 extends over 16 amino acids. CDR3 sequence: CASSQGVDDKRRGYTF. CDR3 DNA: TGTGCCAGCAGCCAAGGGGTCGATGACAAGAGAAGGGGCTACACCTTC.

In this sample, this clone turned up many times. The chain has TRBV5-1 and TRBJ1-4; D not resolved. V shed 4 bases and J shed 3 bases, with 13 bases lying between them. Germline V gene sequence: CDR1 SGHRS, CDR2 YFSETQ. The CDR3 length is 15 residues. The CDR3 nucleotides are TGCGCCAGCAGCCAAGGGTTGGGGTCTAATGAAAAACTGTTTTTT. This codes for CASSQGLGSNEKLFF.

The V call is TRBV18, the J call TRBJ2-5; D unresolved. CDR3 length: 13 residues. CDR1 is KGHSH and CDR2 is LQKENI in the germline V gene. Trimming removed 3 bases at V and 2 bases at J, with 7 bases between. In DNA, the CDR3 is TGTGCCAGCTCACCCGTCCAGCAAGAGACCCAGTACTTC. This gives the protein CASSPVQQETQYF.

J is TRBJ1-1 and V is TRBV6-5; D remains unclear. The germline gives CDR1 MNHEY, CDR2 SVGAGI. Trimming took 6 bases from V and 1 from J, leaving 9 bases between them. This CDR3 contains 13 residues. The CDR3 DNA reads TGTGCCAGCAGGGATCTTGGGAACACTGAAGCTTTCTTT. Its translation: CASRDLGNTEAFF.

This chain joins TRBV5-1 and TRBJ2-1; a possible D gene is TRBD2 (5 bases). Trimming pared 0 bases from V and 9 bases from J, leaving 16 bases between. The CDR3 consists of 15 residues. The germline V gene has CDR1 SGHRS and CDR2 YFSETQ. The CDR3 coding sequence is TGCGCCAGCAGCTTGGATTCGTGGAGGTCGGTTGAGCAGTTCTTC. Translating it yields CASSLDSWRSVEQFF.

The chain carries TRBV27 and TRBJ1-1, with 9 bases lining up with TRBD1. The CDR3 contains 16 residues. Germline values: CDR1 MNHEY, CDR2 SMNVEV (reference sequence). V dropped 4 bases and J dropped 0; count of bases not matched to a gene: 6. The CDR3 bases are TGTGCCAGCAGTTCAAGGACAGGGGTATTGAACACTGAAGCTTTCTTT. Protein sequence: CASSSRTGVLNTEAFF.

This clone was observed a handful of times. The chain recombines TRBV5-1 with TRBJ2-7, with D maybe TRBD1 (6 bases). The CDR3 consists of 14 residues. From germline, CDR1 is SGHRS and CDR2 YFSETQ. V lost 0 bases and J lost 6, with 13 bases in between. CDR3: CASSLATGNGEQYF. CDR3 nucleotides: TGCGCCAGCAGCTTGGCAACAGGGAACGGCGAGCAGTACTTC.

This clone has a single count. This chain links TRBV9 with TRBJ2-1, with 11 bases fitting TRBD2. Germline loops: CDR1 SGDLS, CDR2 YYNGEE. V shed 3 bases, J shed 9 bases, and the junction held 11 bases outside the gene matches. The CDR3 spans 16 residues. This CDR3 is CASSGLTSGRRGEQFF. The CDR3 nucleotides are TGTGCCAGCAGCGGTCTCACTAGCGGGAGAAGGGGTGAGCAGTTCTTC.

V gene TRBV6-5 combines with J gene TRBJ2-7; TRBD1 agrees at 9 bases. This CDR3 is built from 15 residues. Per germline, CDR1 MNHEY and CDR2 SVGAGI. Trimming took 6 bases from V and 6 from J; bases not matched to a gene: 12. The CDR3 DNA reads as TGTGCCAGCAGAAAACAGGGGGCCTACGTTCTCGAGCAGTACTTC. Protein: CASRKQGAYVLEQYF.

The V call is TRBV18, the J call TRBJ1-1; D is ambiguous. The CDR3 loop spans 16 amino acids. Germline CDR1 reads KGHSH; CDR2 reads LQKENI. V gave up 4 bases and J gave up 5 bases, with 20 bases separating them. The CDR3 sequence: CASSHDTPQGRTEAFF. CDR3 nucleotides: TGTGCCAGCTCACACGACACTCCACAAGGGCGGACTGAAGCTTTCTTT.

The genes are TRBV27 and TRBJ2-7; 11 bases agree with TRBD2. The CDR3 sequence is 18 residues long. V gave up 3 bases and J gave up 2 bases; unmatched junction bases: 12. Germline loops: CDR1 MNHEY, CDR2 SMNVEV (reference sequence). Here the CDR3 reads CASSLITGGTSGPYEQYF. The CDR3 DNA follows: TGTGCCAGCAGTTTGATTACGGGAGGGACTAGCGGTCCCTACGAGCAGTACTTC.

The chain carries TRBV27 and TRBJ2-1; TRBD2 matches at 7 bases. Germline V gene sequence: CDR1 MNHEY, CDR2 SMNVEV (reference sequence). The length of the CDR3 is 19 residues. J lost 3 bases, V lost 2 bases, and 16 bases had no gene match. CDR3 region: CASSLLPGVGRAYYNEQFF. CDR3 DNA sequence: TGTGCCAGCAGTTTACTCCCGGGGGTAGGGAGGGCCTACTACAATGAGCAGTTCTTC.

V gene TRBV5-1 combines with J gene TRBJ1-1; no clear D. From germline, CDR1 is SGHRS and CDR2 YFSETQ. The CDR3 runs 14 residues. V lost 0 bases to trimming and J lost 2 bases, with 8 bases between them. This CDR3 reads CASSLASGNTEAFF. The CDR3 DNA is TGCGCCAGCAGCTTGGCCTCAGGAAACACTGAAGCTTTCTTT. Complete variable domain (other parts from reference TRBV5-1 and TRBJ1-1): KAGVTQTPRYLIKTRGQQVTLSCSPISGHRSVSWYQQTPGQGLQFLFEYFSETQRNKGNFPGRFSGRQFSNSRSEMNVSTLELGDSALYLCASSLASGNTEAFFGQGTRLTVV.

In DNA, the CDR3 is TGCGCCAGCAGCGGGACAGGGACAGGCCTGGGTACTGAAGCTTTCTTT. It codes for CASSGTGTGLGTEAFF. The chain uses TRBV5-1 and TRBJ1-1; 9 bases agree with TRBD1. The germline V gene has CDR1 SGHRS and CDR2 YFSETQ. Losses at the gene ends were 4 bases for V and 5 bases for J; bases not matched to a gene: 12. The CDR3 consists of 16 residues.

The chain carries TRBV28 and TRBJ2-7; D perhaps matches TRBD2 (6 bases). This CDR3 has 12 residues. Germline V gene lookup returns CDR1 MDHEN and CDR2 SYDVKM. The CDR3 coding sequence is TGTGGGACGGGACTCCTTTCCTACGAGCAGTACTTC. It codes for CGTGLLSYEQYF.

This chain joins TRBV7-6 and TRBJ1-3; 8 nucleotides line up with TRBD1. CDR1 and CDR2 from the germline V gene are SGHVS and FNYEAQ. Trimming at V came to 4 bases and at J to 4 bases, leaving 3 bases not matched to a gene. This CDR3 is 14 amino acids long. DNA for the CDR3: TGTGCCAGCAGCTCGGACAGGGTAGGAAACACCATATATTTT. Translated: CASSSDRVGNTIYF.

In its sample, this clone was seen once. This rearrangement joins TRBV7-9 to TRBJ1-2, with TRBD1 as a possible D gene (5 bases). The germline CDR1 and CDR2 sequences are SEHNR and FQNEAQ (reference sequence). V was shortened by 3 bases and J by 4 bases, with 9 bases between the two germline ends. The CDR3 covers 13 residues. The CDR3 reads CASSLTALYGYTF. The CDR3 nucleotides read TGTGCCAGCAGCTTGACAGCGCTCTATGGCTACACCTTC.

The chain links TRBV7-9 to TRBJ2-2; TRBD2 might be the D (6 bases). The CDR3 runs 16 residues. Trimming stripped 6 bases from V and 5 bases from J, with 19 bases between. The germline gives CDR1 SEHNR, CDR2 FQNEAQ (reference sequence). DNA of the CDR3: TGTGCCAGCAGGGGGTTATCTCGGGAGAATACCGGGGAGCTGTTTTTT. Its translation: CASRGLSRENTGELFF.

V usage is TRBV19 and J usage is TRBJ1-1; D may be TRBD1 (5 bases). CDR1 is LNHDA, CDR2 SQIVND, per germline (reference sequence). The CDR3 spans 14 residues. Trimming pared 6 bases from V and 6 bases from J, leaving 17 bases between. The CDR3: CASRGGSLGAEAFF. The CDR3 DNA follows: TGTGCCAGTAGGGGCGGGTCCTTAGGGGCTGAAGCTTTCTTT.

Here the CDR3 DNA reads TGTGCGTCGTACACAACTAATGAAAAACTGTTTTTT. As protein: CASYTTNEKLFF. V usage is TRBV28 and J usage is TRBJ1-4, with D unresolved. Germline loops: CDR1 MDHEN, CDR2 SYDVKM. This CDR3 is built from 12 residues.

The J gene is TRBJ2-2, the V gene TRBV2; D gene uncertain. This CDR3 is built from 13 residues. The germline V gene encodes CDR1 SNHLY and CDR2 FYNNEI. Trimming stripped 5 bases from V and 4 bases from J, with 8 bases between. This chain's CDR3 is CASSRLPTGELFF. Here the CDR3 DNA reads TGTGCCAGCAGTCGATTACCCACCGGGGAGCTGTTTTTT.

The chain recombines TRBV7-3 with TRBJ2-2; TRBD1 matches at 8 bases. This CDR3 is 16 amino acids long. V lost 5 bases to trimming and J lost 6 bases; unmatched junction nucleotides: 11. Germline V gives CDR1 SGHTA, CDR2 FQGTGA. The CDR3 loop reads CASSPQDRDKPGELFF. Written as DNA, the CDR3 is TGTGCCAGCAGCCCCCAGGACAGGGACAAACCCGGGGAGCTGTTTTTT.